The clone carrying this TCR beta chain was seen only once. No antigen is known for it. Profiled with immunoSEQ multiplex PCR; TCRdb holds only in-frame clones, not every one. The data contain around 120,000 clones, 80% to 95% of them seen just once; the ten biggest clones take up 11% to 15%. The data belong to a study of T cell responses to AZD1222 COVID-19 vaccine. In the study overall: Second-dose intervals near 4 or 12 weeks were combined.

Study results and caveats: Spike-wide coverage was observed for vaccine-associated CD4 TCRs, with dominant responses at 160-218 and 743-854.

V lost 2 bases to trimming and J lost 4 bases, with 9 bases between them. The germline gives CDR1 MNHEY, CDR2 SVGAGI. The length of the CDR3 is 14 residues. The receptor was derived from an adult in good health. The sample consisted of peripheral blood, taken on day 0 of AZD1222 vaccination. V and J are TRBV6-5 and TRBJ1-3; no clear D gene. CDR3 in DNA: TGTGCCAGCAGTTACCGAGGAAGGGGAAACACCATATATTTT. Translated, it gives CASSYRGRGNTIYF.